A single sample is the source of the 14 T cell receptor beta chains below, sequenced in a study of tumor-infiltrating lymphocytes in primary liver carcinoma. Unsorted whole blood served as the source of blood RNA, and germline DNA was extracted as well. Production of TCR beta cDNA used around 0.45 ug total RNA together with a constant-region primer. Slightly modified ARM-PCR served as the procedure for the TCR beta libraries. These libraries came from three rounds of nested multiplex PCR. PCR rounds one and two used TRBV1-TRBV30 forward primers with a C-beta reverse primer for 10 cycles each. TCRdb ran MiXCR on the multiplex PCR reads and lists one entry per CDR3 protein. The sample includes 330,000 or so distinct CDR3 sequences, about 65% of them seen just once. The sequenced material came from peripheral blood. These receptor sequences come from a man aged 40-50 years with primary liver carcinoma and hepatitis B virus infection.

This clonotype was counted a few times. The V gene is TRBV28, the J gene TRBJ2-2; 11 nucleotides line up with TRBD1. After removal of 4 bases from V and 8 bases from J, the junction contained 9 bases not matched to a gene. The CDR3 sequence is 16 residues long. Germline CDR1 is MDHEN and CDR2 is SYDVKM. The CDR3, as DNA: TGTGCCAGCAGTTGGGGACAGGGGGATGCGACTGGGGAGCTGTTTTTT. Amino acids: CASSWGQGDATGELFF.

About this clonotype itself: A much larger clone lies a single base off, so this may be a read error. The rearrangement uses TRBV6-6 and TRBJ1-6; 7 bases match TRBD1. The V and J ends lost 5 bases and 8 bases, in that order; junction bases with no gene match: 6. Germline values: CDR1 MNHNY, CDR2 SVGAGI (reference sequence). This CDR3 comprises 14 residues. CDR3: CASSTGTDYSPLHF. The CDR3 region has the DNA TGTGCCAGCAGTACCGGGACAGACTATTCACCCCTCCACTTT.

Comments on this clonotype: Compared with germline, one end of the junction differs, possibly owing to a read error. The V gene is TRBV5-6, the J gene TRBJ2-5, with a tentative D call TRBD1 (5 bases). This CDR3 is built from 11 residues. CDR1 is SGHDT, CDR2 YYEEEE, per germline. CDR3 nucleotides: TGTGCCAGCAGTTTGGTCAGGGCCCAGTACTTC. It is translated as CASSLVRAQYF.

Notes on this clonotype: A much more abundant neighbour one base away suggests this may be a read error. The CDR3 DNA follows: TGTGCCAGCAGTATCAGCCTCAACTATGGCTACACCTTC. Translated, it gives CASSISLNYGYTF. V is TRBV6-2 or TRBV6-3 and J is TRBJ1-2; D is unclear. Germline V lookup: CDR1 MNHEY, CDR2 SVGEGT. The length of the CDR3 is 13 residues. Trimming shortened V by 5 bases and J by 2 bases, and 9 bases separated the two germline ends.

Concerning this clonotype itself: The junction shows a germline mismatch at one end, possibly a read error. The J gene is TRBJ2-1, the V gene TRBV11-2; D remains unclear. Germline lookup yields CDR1 SGHAT and CDR2 FQNNGV. The length of the CDR3 is 11 residues. The CDR3 loop is CARNTVREQLF. The CDR3 DNA sequence: TGTGCCAGGAACACAGTTCGTGAGCAGCTCTTC.

CDR3 bases: TGTGCCAGCAGCCCGCAGGACAGTGGCAGTCAGTACTTC. Residues: CASSPQDSGSQYF. The chain links TRBV5-6 to TRBJ2-4; tentative D call: TRBD1 (6 bases). Germline V gene sequence: CDR1 SGHDT, CDR2 YYEEEE. V was trimmed by 4 bases and J by 12 bases, leaving 17 bases between them. This CDR3 region has 13 residues.

This clonotype came up many times. In DNA, the CDR3 is TGCAGCGTTGGTAAACAGTTCTACAATGAGCAGTTCTTC. Its translation: CSVGKQFYNEQFF. The rearrangement links TRBV29-1 to TRBJ2-1; D gene ambiguous. The V and J ends lost 4 bases and 3 bases respectively, with 10 bases between them. Germline V gene lookup returns CDR1 SQVTM and CDR2 ANQGSEA. The CDR3 extends over 13 amino acids.

The V gene is TRBV24-1, the J gene TRBJ2-1, with D hard to call. The germline CDR1 and CDR2 sequences are KGHDR and SFDVKD. Trimming pared 4 bases from V and 0 bases from J, leaving 6 bases between. The CDR3 loop spans 14 amino acids. DNA of the CDR3: TGTGCCACCAGTGACCGAGGCTCCTACAATGAGCAGTTCTTC. Encoded protein: CATSDRGSYNEQFF.

Only a few counts were recorded for this clonotype. The chain uses TRBV12-3 or TRBV12-4 and TRBJ1-2; no reliable D call. The ends were cut back, 7 bases at V and 3 bases at J, with 15 bases in the middle. The CDR3 consists of 14 residues. CDR3 in amino acids: CASKPPGIYYGYTF. In DNA form, the CDR3 reads TGTGCCAGCAAACCGCCGGGGATTTACTATGGCTACACCTTC.

The chain links TRBV5-4 to TRBJ1-1; the D is unclear. CDR1 is SGHNT and CDR2 is YYREEE in the germline V gene (reference sequence). This CDR3 comprises 14 residues. Trimming left V 4 bases short and J 8 bases short, with 18 bases between. Here the CDR3 DNA reads TGTGCCAGCAGCCACCCGTCCACTCCACTCGAAGCTTTCTTT. Its protein product is CASSHPSTPLEAFF.

This clonotype was recorded once. Since the CDR3 does not end with the conserved phenylalanine or tryptophan, this likely comes from a read error. Here the CDR3 reads CSVRGVNTEAFL. DNA for the CDR3: TGCAGCGTCCGGGGGGTGAACACTGAAGCTTTCCTT. The rearrangement joins TRBV29-1 to TRBJ1-1, with TRBD1 as a possible D gene (5 bases). Trimming left V 6 bases short and J 0 bases short, with 8 bases between. The CDR3 length is 12 residues. Germline-derived CDR1 and CDR2 are SQVTM and ANQGSEA.

This clonotype has just a few counts. The missing conserved phenylalanine or tryptophan at the end of this CDR3 makes a read error likely. This sequence joins TRBV11-2 and TRBJ2-7; 8 nucleotides agree with TRBD2. The V gene's germline CDR1 is SGHAT and CDR2 FQNNGV. The CDR3 runs to 15 residues. DNA for the CDR3: TGTGCCAGTAGCTTAACTAGCGGAAAATCCTACGAGCAGTACTTA. It is translated as CASSLTSGKSYEQYL.

Regarding this clonotype: This could be a read error, since a much larger clone is one nucleotide away. The chain combines TRBV4-2 with TRBJ1-1; D is undetermined. Germline CDR1 reads LGHNA; CDR2 reads YNFKEQ. This CDR3 is built from 13 residues. CDR3 residues: CVSSQGYNTEAFF. CDR3 nucleotide sequence: TGTGTCAGCAGCCAAGGTTACAACACTGAAGCTTTCTTT.

The chain links TRBV5-1 to TRBJ2-1, with 9 bases lining up with TRBD2. The V segment lost 5 bases and the J segment 2 bases; nucleotides outside the gene matches: 2. Per the germline V gene, CDR1 is SGHRS and CDR2 is YFSETQ. The CDR3 contains 14 residues. CDR3 protein: CASSAGGPYNEQFF. In nucleotides, the CDR3 is TGCGCCAGCAGTGCGGGAGGGCCCTACAATGAGCAGTTCTTC.